The present T cell receptor beta chain was sequenced within a study of identifying expanded T cells in peripheral blood. Study-level findings and limits: Clone count variance between roughly 2-week samples rose with total template count. Technical replicates showed about 1.1 changed clones; around 2 weeks about 16; four weeks 19.

V shed 6 bases and J 0 bases; nucleotides not matched to a gene: 12. Germline CDR1 is WSHSY and CDR2 is SAAADI. The CDR3 extends over 17 amino acids. Sequencing was performed with immunoSEQ multiplex PCR; in TCRdb, only in-frame clones are kept and a portion is missing. Of under 110,000 clones in the sample, around 88% were seen once. As regards this clone: Its target is unknown.

No infections or other immune events were documented during collection. Sequencing was done on a sample of blood. This rearrangement joins TRBV10-2 to TRBJ2-7; 9 bases map to TRBD1. This TCR came from a person between 18 and 69 years old in good health. CDR3 nucleotide sequence: TGCGCCAGCAGAGTCCCCCGACAGGGGGTTGGCTCCTACGAGCAGTACTTC. Amino acids: CASRVPRQGVGSYEQYF.